This T cell receptor beta chain emerged from a study of shared clonotypes between healthy human individuals. Germline CDR1 KGHSH, CDR2 LQKENI. V was clipped by 2 bases and J by 2 bases, with 13 bases between them. CDR3 length equals 15 residues. In the study's own analysis: Sequence data from immunoSEQ were junction-only and lacked quality scores; consequently, filtering differed. Assay: immunoSEQ multiplex PCR; the TCRdb copy retains only in-frame clones and omits some. D and trimming were read from the DNA, whereas the V and J calls and clone size are those reported in that table. The sample holds around 2.1 million clones, 90% to 96% seen once.

This receptor was taken from a young man in good health. V usage is TRBV18 and J usage is TRBJ2-7, with D maybe TRBD2 (6 bases). Sequencing was performed on naive CD4+ T cells sorted from blood. As to subset: CD45RA+ positively selected. The CDR3 DNA follows: TGTGCCAGCTCACCAGGGGGGACTGGCGCCTACGAGCAGTACTTC. It encodes CASSPGGTGAYEQYF.